The rows below give T cell receptor beta chains drawn from one sample of a study of T cell responses to AZD1222 COVID-19 vaccine. Measured with immunoSEQ multiplex PCR; TCRdb has only the in-frame clones, and not every one. The sample holds around 100,000 clones, around 94% seen once. This sample comprised peripheral blood, obtained on day 0 of AZD1222 vaccination. These receptors were collected from an adult in good health. CDR3s leave out the opening cysteine and the closing phenylalanine or tryptophan. The order of the fields is J gene, D gene, V gene, CDR3 protein. D genes are given only for firm matches.

TRBJ2-1,.,TRBV6-5,ASSRGATYNEQF
TRBJ2-3,TRBD1,TRBV2,ASRGDSGPDTQY
TRBJ1-4,TRBD1,TRBV2,ASRDWAGGDEKLF
TRBJ1-4,.,TRBV6-6,ASSYAGRGGEKLF
TRBJ1-1,.,TRBV5-1,ASSSTAMNTEAF
TRBJ2-1,.,TRBV10-3,AISPADPYRYEQF
TRBJ2-7,TRBD2,TRBV27,ASSLGGDYEQY
TRBJ1-2,TRBD1,TRBV10-2,ASSAGTAKGISYGYT
TRBJ2-7,TRBD1,TRBV7-3,ASSPGGSYEQY
TRBJ1-2,TRBD1,TRBV9,ASRDRINYGYT
TRBJ1-2,TRBD1,TRBV4-3,ASSHRQGYGYT
TRBJ2-7,.,TRBV29-1,SVRPGGEQY
TRBJ2-7,.,TRBV3-1/TRBV3-2,ASRGHSGEQY
TRBJ2-5,TRBD1,TRBV24-1,ATSDWDRQETQY
TRBJ1-4,.,TRBV4-3,ASSQHRVTATNEKLF
TRBJ2-4,.,TRBV15,ATSRGGRTALLAKNIQY
TRBJ2-5,.,TRBV5-1,ASSGEGGTQY
TRBJ1-1,TRBD1,TRBV5-3,ARSLDKDRATEAF
TRBJ1-6,.,TRBV4-3,ASSQDAGQDYNSPLH
TRBJ2-3,.,TRBV14,ASSPLGGISTDTQY
TRBJ2-2,.,TRBV25-1,ASVSAGELF
TRBJ1-5,TRBD1,TRBV18,ASSPDRGMQPQH
TRBJ2-2,.,TRBV19,ASSIWYRNTGELF
TRBJ1-1,.,TRBV2,ASSEHPNTEAF
TRBJ1-2,.,TRBV12-3/TRBV12-4,ASSNLNYGYT
TRBJ2-1,TRBD1,TRBV13,ASSSVRQGRHNEQF
TRBJ2-7,.,TRBV6-5,ASSYSTHEQY
TRBJ1-2,.,TRBV5-1,ASSPGSNYGYT
TRBJ1-3,.,TRBV19,ASSILAQASGNTIY
TRBJ2-1,.,TRBV10-3,AINAGLDNEQF
TRBJ1-1,.,TRBV27,ATRDAMGLNTEAF
TRBJ1-6,.,TRBV4-1,ASSQDARGASSSYNSPLH
TRBJ2-7,TRBD2,TRBV7-2,ASSPFRGGSYEQY
TRBJ1-2,TRBD1,TRBV7-9,ASSASGTATEGYT
TRBJ2-5,.,TRBV2,ASSSQAETQY